These 15 T cell receptor beta chains were all obtained from the same sample, sequenced in a study of shared clonotypes between healthy human individuals. Measured with immunoSEQ multiplex PCR; TCRdb has only the in-frame clones, and not every one. Found here are approximately 2,200,000 clones, about 93% of them singletons; the top ten hold under 2%. Naive CD8 cells, CD45RO-negative and positively selected for CCR7, excluded terminally differentiated effector memory CD45RA+ cells. Sequencing used naive CD8+ T cells from PBMCs. These receptors were taken from a man younger than 30 in good health. Some clones in this sample may be carry-over from other donors' samples.

The chain recombines TRBV28 with TRBJ1-4; TRBD1 matches at 7 bases. Germline lookup yields CDR1 MDHEN and CDR2 SYDVKM. The CDR3 has 15 residues. V shed 7 bases, J shed 5 bases, and the junction held 10 bases outside the gene matches. This CDR3 is CASKGGDSLNEKLFF. CDR3 DNA sequence: TGTGCCAGCAAGGGGGGGGACAGCCTGAATGAAAAACTGTTTTTT. The full variable domain, completed using reference TRBV28 and TRBJ1-4, is DVKVTQSSRYLVKRTGEKVFLECVQDMDHENMFWYRQDPGLGLRLIYFSYDVKMKEKGDIPEGYSVSREKKERFSLILESASTNQTSMYLCASKGGDSLNEKLFFGSGTQLSVL.

This chain uses TRBV28 with TRBJ1-1, with a tentative D call TRBD1 (5 bases). CDR1 and CDR2 (germline): MDHEN, SYDVKM. Trimming shortened V by 4 bases and J by 5 bases, and 29 bases separated the two germline ends. This CDR3 is 19 amino acids long. The CDR3 protein is CASSSPSTVVGLFGTEAFF. As DNA, the CDR3 is TGTGCCAGCAGTTCCCCTTCAACAGTGGTGGGGCTTTTTGGAACTGAAGCTTTCTTT.

This clone was recorded once. The V call is TRBV27, the J call TRBJ2-7; 9 nucleotides line up with TRBD1. This CDR3 contains 13 residues. The V and J ends lost 6 bases and 3 bases, in that order; junction bases with no gene match: 3. The V gene's germline CDR1 is MNHEY and CDR2 SMNVEV (reference sequence). CDR3 coding DNA: TGTGCCAGCAGACAGACAGGGGGCTACGAGCAGTACTTC. It is translated as CASRQTGGYEQYF.

This rearrangement joins TRBV15 to TRBJ2-7; TRBD2 matches 11 bases. The germline V gene encodes CDR1 LNHNV and CDR2 YYDKDF (reference sequence). J gave up 5 bases and V 1 base, and 7 bases lay outside the gene matches. This CDR3 is 16 amino acids long. The CDR3 protein is CATSRAELAGAHEQYF. DNA of the CDR3: TGTGCCACCAGCAGAGCCGAACTAGCGGGAGCCCACGAGCAGTACTTC. The full variable domain, rest sourced from reference TRBV15 and TRBJ2-7, is DAMVIQNPRYQVTQFGKPVTLSCSQTLNHNVMYWYQQKSSQAPKLLFHYYDKDFNNEADTPDNFQSRRPNTSFCFLDIRSPGLGDTAMYLCATSRAELAGAHEQYFGPGTRLTVT.

This chain connects TRBV7-2 to TRBJ1-1; D call uncertain. Germline values: CDR1 SGHTA, CDR2 FQGNSA. This CDR3 region has 13 residues. Trimming took 5 bases from V and 3 from J, leaving 10 bases between them. The DNA of the CDR3 is TGTGCCAGCAGCGGCCTTGGGGACACTGAAGCTTTCTTT. Translation gives CASSGLGDTEAFF.

The chain is built from TRBV6-6 and TRBJ2-1; D remains ambiguous. The CDR3 totals 16 residues. CDR1 is MNHNY, CDR2 SVGAGI, per germline (reference sequence). Trimming shortened V by 8 bases and J by 0 bases, and 17 bases separated the two germline ends. CDR3 bases: TGTGCCAGCGTTGTAGGAGTCAGCTACTCCTACAATGAGCAGTTCTTC. Protein product: CASVVGVSYSYNEQFF.

The V and J genes are TRBV5-1 and TRBJ1-1; no clear D gene. This CDR3 is built from 15 residues. CDR1 is SGHRS, CDR2 YFSETQ, per germline. V was cut by 0 bases and J by 0 bases, with 9 bases left in between. The CDR3 spells CASSLDVQMNTEAFF. The CDR3 coding sequence is TGCGCCAGCAGCTTGGATGTACAGATGAACACTGAAGCTTTCTTT.

This chain links TRBV29-1 with TRBJ1-2, with TRBD1 identical over 7 bases. CDR1 is SQVTM and CDR2 is ANQGSEA in the germline V gene. The V and J ends lost 5 bases and 2 bases, in that order; junction bases with no gene match: 17. The CDR3 consists of 17 residues. CDR3 nucleotide sequence: TGCAGCGTTACCGCAGGGGACAGCCCTAGTCTGAACTATGGCTACACCTTC. This sequence encodes CSVTAGDSPSLNYGYTF.

The V gene is TRBV19, the J gene TRBJ2-3, with 10 bases lining up with TRBD1. This CDR3 contains 14 residues. Germline V lookup: CDR1 LNHDA, CDR2 SQIVND (reference sequence). V lost 5 bases to trimming and J lost 5 bases; unmatched junction nucleotides: 4. The CDR3 region is CASSDRDRGDTQYF. The CDR3 coding sequence is TGTGCCAGTAGTGACCGGGACAGGGGAGATACGCAGTATTTT.

This rearrangement joins TRBV10-1 to TRBJ2-4; either TRBD1 or TRBD2 may supply D (5 bases each). CDR1 and CDR2 from the germline V gene are WNHNN and SYGVQD (reference sequence). The V end lost 2 bases, the J end lost 6 bases, and 17 bases lay between the germline ends. The CDR3 spans 16 residues. The DNA of the CDR3 is TGCGCCAGCAGTGAGAAGTTAGAGGGGACGGGAAACATTCAGTACTTC. Translation gives CASSEKLEGTGNIQYF.

The genes are TRBV7-2 and TRBJ2-1, with D perhaps TRBD1 (5 bases). Trimming pared 7 bases from V and 2 bases from J, leaving 18 bases between. Germline V gene sequence: CDR1 SGHTA, CDR2 FQGNSA. The CDR3 runs 16 residues. CDR3 sequence: CASTPAAGPAYNEQFF. CDR3 sequence (DNA): TGTGCCAGCACCCCCGCCGCAGGGCCGGCCTACAATGAGCAGTTCTTC.

J is TRBJ2-7 and V is TRBV4-1; D is possibly TRBD2 (5 bases). Germline CDR1 is MGHRA and CDR2 is YSYEKL. V was cut by 0 bases and J by 7 bases, with 7 bases left in between. This CDR3 has 12 residues. CDR3 DNA: TGCGCCAGCAGCCAAGATAGGAGGGAGCAGTACTTC. It encodes CASSQDRREQYF.

This chain links TRBV19 with TRBJ2-2, with D hard to call. Germline V gives CDR1 LNHDA, CDR2 SQIVND (reference sequence). V shed 4 bases and J shed 7 bases, with 4 bases lying between them. This CDR3 has 11 residues. CDR3 sequence: CASSTLGELFF. Here the CDR3 DNA reads TGTGCCAGTAGTACCCTCGGGGAGCTGTTTTTT.

J is TRBJ2-3 and V is TRBV9, with 8 bases lining up with TRBD2. The V and J ends lost 2 bases and 2 bases, in that order; junction bases with no gene match: 10. The germline CDR1 and CDR2 sequences are SGDLS and YYNGEE. CDR3 length: 17 amino acids. CDR3 sequence (DNA): TGTGCCAGCAGCGTGGGATACGGGAGGGAATACACAGATACGCAGTATTTT. It yields the protein CASSVGYGREYTDTQYF. Supplemented by reference TRBV9 and TRBJ2-3, the full variable domain reads DSGVTQTPKHLITATGQRVTLRCSPRSGDLSVYWYQQSLDQGLQFLIQYYNGEERAKGNILERFSAQQFPDLHSELNLSSLELGDSALYFCASSVGYGREYTDTQYFGPGTRLTVL.

The rearrangement uses TRBV9 and TRBJ2-1, with D hard to call. Trimming left V 0 bases short and J 5 bases short, with 12 bases between. Germline V CDR1 and CDR2: SGDLS, YYNGEE. The CDR3 runs 15 residues. The CDR3 region is CASSVANGINNEQFF. The CDR3 region has the DNA TGTGCCAGCAGCGTAGCCAATGGGATTAACAATGAGCAGTTCTTC.